The 8 T cell receptor beta chains below come from one sample, sequenced in a study of radiotherapy plus CTLA-4 blockade in lung cancer. Here immunoSEQ multiplex PCR was the method, and the copy in TCRdb shows in-frame clones only, minus some. The sample records 30,000 or so clones, 60% to 80% being singletons. The source was peripheral blood, collected from a patient treated with radiotherapy plus ipilimumab. The receptors here all came from a human donor with non-small cell lung cancer whose response to radiotherapy plus ipilimumab could not be evaluated.

The chain is built from TRBV5-1 and TRBJ1-2, with 7 bases that match TRBD1. CDR3 length: 13 amino acids. CDR1 and CDR2 from the germline V gene are SGHRS and YFSETQ. Germline trimming cut 0 bases from V and 7 bases from J; bases unmatched to any gene: 3. CDR3 residues: CASSLGQGPGYTF. CDR3 nucleotides: TGCGCCAGCAGCTTGGGACAGGGACCTGGCTACACCTTC.

This clone was detected only a few times. This sequence joins TRBV7-6 and TRBJ1-3; 7 bases are shared with TRBD1. With 4 bases clipped from V and 0 bases from J, the junction kept 6 bases outside the gene matches. Germline V gene data show CDR1 as SGHVS and CDR2 as FNYEAQ. The CDR3 contains 16 residues. DNA of the CDR3: TGTGCCAGCAGCTCGACAGGGTTTAGCTCTGGAAACACCATATATTTT. This encodes CASSSTGFSSGNTIYF.

The chain uses TRBV7-9 and TRBJ2-7; the match to TRBD2 covers 13 bases. V lost 4 bases to trimming and J lost 3 bases; unmatched junction nucleotides: 3. The CDR3 runs 15 residues. Germline CDR1 SEHNR, CDR2 FQNEAQ (reference sequence). The CDR3 DNA sequence: TGTGCCAGCAGCTCGAGGACTAGCGGGGGCTACGAGCAGTACTTC. Protein: CASSSRTSGGYEQYF. The full variable domain, rest sourced from reference TRBV7-9 and TRBJ2-7, is DTGVSQNPRHKITKRGQNVTFRCDPISEHNRLYWYRQTLGQGPEFLTYFQNEAQLEKSRLLSDRFSAERPKGSFSTLEIQRTEQGDSAMYLCASSSRTSGGYEQYFGPGTRLTVT.

V usage is TRBV28 and J usage is TRBJ1-5; 9 nucleotides line up with TRBD1. The germline V gene has CDR1 MDHEN and CDR2 SYDVKM. Losses at the gene ends were 7 bases for V and 7 bases for J; bases not matched to a gene: 8. The CDR3 covers 14 residues. In DNA, the CDR3 is TGTGCCAGCAAGGCGGGACAGGGAAGGCAGCCCCAGCATTTT. This codes for CASKAGQGRQPQHF.

The chain is built from TRBV6-9 and TRBJ1-2; D possibly corresponds to TRBD1 (5 bases). This CDR3 region has 12 residues. The germline V and J ends were trimmed by 3 bases and 4 bases, with 6 bases remaining between them. The germline CDR1 and CDR2 sequences are MNHGY and SVAAGI. CDR3 nucleotides: TGTGCCAGCAGTTACAGGGTCTATGGCTACACCTTC. Amino acids: CASSYRVYGYTF.

The chain links TRBV9 to TRBJ2-7; D perhaps matches TRBD2 (5 bases). The V gene lost 0 bases and the J gene lost 5 bases, with 18 bases spanning the gap. The germline CDR1 and CDR2 sequences are SGDLS and YYNGEE. This CDR3 comprises 16 residues. CDR3: CASSVVASGPLDEQYF. The CDR3 DNA follows: TGTGCCAGCAGCGTAGTGGCCAGCGGCCCTCTAGACGAGCAGTACTTC.

The V and J genes are TRBV5-4 and TRBJ2-5; tentative D call: TRBD2 (6 bases). Germline V gene data show CDR1 as SGHNT and CDR2 as YYREEE (reference sequence). The CDR3 is 14 residues long. The germline V and J ends were trimmed by 0 bases and 1 base, with 7 bases remaining between them. The CDR3 is CASSLVAAQETQYF. In DNA, the CDR3 is TGTGCCAGCAGCTTGGTAGCGGCCCAAGAGACCCAGTACTTC.

Comment on this clone: A much bigger clone sits one base away, suggesting this may be a read error. The chain recombines TRBV5-5 with TRBJ1-5; tentatively, D is TRBD1 (5 bases). Trimming left V 0 bases short and J 4 bases short, with 5 bases between. Germline CDR1 reads SGHKS; CDR2 reads YYEKEE (reference sequence). The length of the CDR3 is 13 residues. Written as DNA, the CDR3 is TGTGCCAGCAGCTTGGCAGGGAATCAGCCCCAGCATTTT. Translating it yields CASSLAGNQPQHF. The full variable domain, rest sourced from reference TRBV5-5 and TRBJ1-5, is DAGVTQSPTHLIKTRGQQVTLRCSPISGHKSVSWYQQVLGQGPQFIFQYYEKEERGRGNFPDRFSARQFPNYSSELNVNALLLGDSALYLCASSLAGNQPQHFGDGTRLSIL.